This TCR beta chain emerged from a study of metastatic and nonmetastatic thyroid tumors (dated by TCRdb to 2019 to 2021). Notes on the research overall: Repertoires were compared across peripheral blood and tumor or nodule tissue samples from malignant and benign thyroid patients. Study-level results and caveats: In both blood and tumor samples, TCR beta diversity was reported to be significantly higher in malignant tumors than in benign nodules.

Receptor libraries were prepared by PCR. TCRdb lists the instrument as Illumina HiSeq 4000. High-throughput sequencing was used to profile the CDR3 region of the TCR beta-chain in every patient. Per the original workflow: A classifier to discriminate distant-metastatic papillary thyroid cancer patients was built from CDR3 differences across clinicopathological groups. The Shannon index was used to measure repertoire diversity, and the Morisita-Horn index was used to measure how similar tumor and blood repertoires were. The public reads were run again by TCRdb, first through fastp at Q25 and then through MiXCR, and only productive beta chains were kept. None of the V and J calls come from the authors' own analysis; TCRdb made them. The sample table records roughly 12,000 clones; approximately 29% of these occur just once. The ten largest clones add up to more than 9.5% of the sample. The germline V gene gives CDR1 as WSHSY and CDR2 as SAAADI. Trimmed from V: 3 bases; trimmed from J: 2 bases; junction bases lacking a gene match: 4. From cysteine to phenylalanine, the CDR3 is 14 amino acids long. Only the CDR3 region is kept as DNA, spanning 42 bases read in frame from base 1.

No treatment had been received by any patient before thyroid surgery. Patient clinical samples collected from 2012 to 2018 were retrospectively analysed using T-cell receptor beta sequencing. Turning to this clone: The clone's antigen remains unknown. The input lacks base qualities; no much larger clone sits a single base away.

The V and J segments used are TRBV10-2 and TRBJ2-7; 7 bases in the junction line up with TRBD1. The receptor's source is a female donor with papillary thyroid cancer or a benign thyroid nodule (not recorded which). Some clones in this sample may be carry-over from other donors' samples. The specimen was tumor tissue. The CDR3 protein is CASSDAQGAYEQYF. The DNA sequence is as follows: TGCGCCAGCAGTGACGCGCAGGGGGCCTACGAGCAGTACTTC.